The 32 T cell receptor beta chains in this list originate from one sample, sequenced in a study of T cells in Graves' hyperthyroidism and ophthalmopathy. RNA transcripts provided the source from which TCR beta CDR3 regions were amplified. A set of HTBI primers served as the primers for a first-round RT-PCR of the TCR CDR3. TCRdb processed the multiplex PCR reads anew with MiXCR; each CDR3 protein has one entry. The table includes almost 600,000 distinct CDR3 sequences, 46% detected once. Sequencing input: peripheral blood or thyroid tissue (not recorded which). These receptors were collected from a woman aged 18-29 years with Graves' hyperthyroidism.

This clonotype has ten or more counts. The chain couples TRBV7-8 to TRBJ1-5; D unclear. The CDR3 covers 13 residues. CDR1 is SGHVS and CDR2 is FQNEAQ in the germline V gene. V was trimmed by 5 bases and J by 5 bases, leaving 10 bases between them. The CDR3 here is CASSPTSDQPQHF. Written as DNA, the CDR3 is TGTGCCAGCAGCCCCACCTCAGATCAGCCCCAGCATTTT.

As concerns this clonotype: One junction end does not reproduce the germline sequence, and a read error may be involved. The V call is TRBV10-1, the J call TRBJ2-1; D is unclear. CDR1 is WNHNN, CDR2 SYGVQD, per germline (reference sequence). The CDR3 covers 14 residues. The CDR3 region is CAILVGISHNEQFF. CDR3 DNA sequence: TGCGCCATCTTAGTTGGTATCTCCCACAATGAGCAGTTCTTC.

The chain's CDR3 is CASSQLGAVNTGELFF. DNA of the CDR3: TGTGCCAGCAGCCAGCTAGGCGCGGTGAACACCGGGGAGCTGTTTTTT. The chain is built from TRBV14 and TRBJ2-2; D gene ambiguous. The CDR3 sequence is 16 residues long. V lost 3 bases, J lost 1 base, and 12 bases lay in between. Germline CDR1 SGHDN, CDR2 FVKESK. Drawing the rest from reference TRBV14 and TRBJ2-2, the complete variable domain is EAGVTQFPSHSVIEKGQTVTLRCDPISGHDNLYWYRRVMGKEIKFLLHFVKESKQDESGMPNNRFLAERTGGTYSTLKVQPAELEDSGVYFCASSQLGAVNTGELFFGEGSRLTVL.

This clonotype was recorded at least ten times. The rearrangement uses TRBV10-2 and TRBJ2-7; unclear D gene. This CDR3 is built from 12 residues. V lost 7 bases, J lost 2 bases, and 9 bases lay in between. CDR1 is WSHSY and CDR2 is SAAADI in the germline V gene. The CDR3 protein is CASKHTAYEQYF. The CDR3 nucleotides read TGCGCCAGCAAGCACACCGCCTACGAGCAGTACTTC.

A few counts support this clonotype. CDR3 sequence (DNA): TGTGCCAGCAGCTTGGGACAGGATCCCCTCTATGGCTACACCTTC. It codes for CASSLGQDPLYGYTF. The rearrangement uses TRBV7-9 and TRBJ1-2, with 8 nucleotides matching TRBD1. Germline CDR1 reads SEHNR; CDR2 reads FQNEAQ (reference sequence). The CDR3 totals 15 residues. V was pared by 3 bases and J by 4 bases, with 7 bases of the junction left unmatched.

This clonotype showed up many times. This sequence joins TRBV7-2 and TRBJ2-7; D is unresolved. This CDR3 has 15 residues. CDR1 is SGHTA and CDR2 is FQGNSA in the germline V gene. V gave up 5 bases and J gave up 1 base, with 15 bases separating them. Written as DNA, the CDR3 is TGTGCCAGCAGCCCGGACCTGACCCTGTCCTACGAGCAGTACTTC. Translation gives CASSPDLTLSYEQYF.

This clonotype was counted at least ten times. The CDR3: CASSAGTGLATNEKLFF. The DNA for the CDR3 is TGTGCCAGCAGTGCAGGGACAGGGTTAGCAACTAATGAAAAACTGTTTTTT. The chain recombines TRBV2 with TRBJ1-4; 9 positions agree with TRBD1. The J segment lost 0 bases and the V segment lost 4 bases, leaving 6 bases of the junction unmatched. The CDR3 runs to 17 residues. Per the germline V gene, CDR1 is SNHLY and CDR2 is FYNNEI.

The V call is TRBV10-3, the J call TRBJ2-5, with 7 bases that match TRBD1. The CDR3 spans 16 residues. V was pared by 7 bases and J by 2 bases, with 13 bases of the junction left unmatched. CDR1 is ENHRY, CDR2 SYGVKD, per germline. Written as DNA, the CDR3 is TGTGCCATCACCGAAGGGACAGCCGAAGCTCAAGAGACCCAGTACTTC. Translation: CAITEGTAEAQETQYF.

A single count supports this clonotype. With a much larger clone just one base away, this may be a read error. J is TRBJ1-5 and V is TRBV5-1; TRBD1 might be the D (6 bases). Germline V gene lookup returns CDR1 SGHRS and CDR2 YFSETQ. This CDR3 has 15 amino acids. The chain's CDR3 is CASSFLGGRNQPQRF. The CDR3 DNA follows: TGCGCCAGCAGCTTTTTAGGGGGACGCAATCAGCCCCAGCGTTTT.

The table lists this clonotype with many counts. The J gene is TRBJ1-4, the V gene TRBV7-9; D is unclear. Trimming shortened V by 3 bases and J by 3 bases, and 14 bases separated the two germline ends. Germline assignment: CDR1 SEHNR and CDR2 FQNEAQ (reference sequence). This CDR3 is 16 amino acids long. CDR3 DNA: TGTGCCAGCAGCTTTGGACTCCCCGGGGCTAATGAAAAACTGTTTTTT. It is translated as CASSFGLPGANEKLFF. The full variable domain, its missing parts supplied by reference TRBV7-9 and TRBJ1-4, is DTGVSQNPRHKITKRGQNVTFRCDPISEHNRLYWYRQTLGQGPEFLTYFQNEAQLEKSRLLSDRFSAERPKGSFSTLEIQRTEQGDSAMYLCASSFGLPGANEKLFFGSGTQLSVL.

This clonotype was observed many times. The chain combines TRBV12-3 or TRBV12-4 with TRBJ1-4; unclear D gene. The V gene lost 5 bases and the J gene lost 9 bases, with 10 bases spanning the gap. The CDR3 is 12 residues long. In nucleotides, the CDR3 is TGTGCCAGCAGTCCTCGTATGAAAAAACTGTTTTTT. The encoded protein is CASSPRMKKLFF.

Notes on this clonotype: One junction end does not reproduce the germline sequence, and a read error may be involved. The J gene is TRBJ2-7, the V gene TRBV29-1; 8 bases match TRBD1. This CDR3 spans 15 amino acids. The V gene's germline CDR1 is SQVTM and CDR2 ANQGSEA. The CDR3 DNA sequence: TGTGCCAGCAGCGCACAGGACAGGGACTCCTACGAGCAGTACTTC. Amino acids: CASSAQDRDSYEQYF.

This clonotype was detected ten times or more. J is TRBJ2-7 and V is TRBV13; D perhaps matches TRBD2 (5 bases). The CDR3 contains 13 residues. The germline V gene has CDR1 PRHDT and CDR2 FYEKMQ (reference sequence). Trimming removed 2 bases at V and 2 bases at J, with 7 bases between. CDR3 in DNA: TGTGCCAGCAGCTTATACGGGACCTACGAGCAGTACTTC. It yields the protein CASSLYGTYEQYF. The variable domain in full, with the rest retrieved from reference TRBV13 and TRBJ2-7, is AAGVIQSPRHLIKEKRETATLKCYPIPRHDTVYWYQQGPGQDPQFLISFYEKMQSDKGSIPDRFSAQQFSDYHSELNMSSLELGDSALYFCASSLYGTYEQYFGPGTRLTVT.

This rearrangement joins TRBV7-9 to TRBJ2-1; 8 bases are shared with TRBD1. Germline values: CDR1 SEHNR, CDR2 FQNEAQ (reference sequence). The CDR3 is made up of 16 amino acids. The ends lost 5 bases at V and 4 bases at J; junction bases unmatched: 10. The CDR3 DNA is TGTGCCAGCAGCCCAGGGGGCCTAGCCCAATACAATGAGCAGTTCTTC. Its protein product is CASSPGGLAQYNEQFF. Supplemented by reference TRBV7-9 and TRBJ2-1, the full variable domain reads DTGVSQNPRHKITKRGQNVTFRCDPISEHNRLYWYRQTLGQGPEFLTYFQNEAQLEKSRLLSDRFSAERPKGSFSTLEIQRTEQGDSAMYLCASSPGGLAQYNEQFFGPGTRLTVL.

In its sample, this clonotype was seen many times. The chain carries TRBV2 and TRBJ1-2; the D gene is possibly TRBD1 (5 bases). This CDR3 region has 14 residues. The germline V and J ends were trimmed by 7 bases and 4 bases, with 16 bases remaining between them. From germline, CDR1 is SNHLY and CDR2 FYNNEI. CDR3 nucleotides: TGTGCCAGCACCTCCCCGACAGCCTTCTATGGCTACACCTTC. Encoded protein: CASTSPTAFYGYTF.

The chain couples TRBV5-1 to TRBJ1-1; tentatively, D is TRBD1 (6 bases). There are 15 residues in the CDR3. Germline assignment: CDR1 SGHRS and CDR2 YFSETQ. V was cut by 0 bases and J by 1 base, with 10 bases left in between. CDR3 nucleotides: TGCGCCAGCAGCTTGGAGGGGGGGACGAACACTGAAGCTTTCTTT. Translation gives CASSLEGGTNTEAFF.

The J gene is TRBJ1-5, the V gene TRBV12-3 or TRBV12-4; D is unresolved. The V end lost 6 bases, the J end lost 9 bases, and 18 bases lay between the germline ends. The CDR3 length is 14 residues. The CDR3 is CASSQTGRRGPQHF. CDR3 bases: TGTGCCAGCAGCCAAACGGGTCGACGGGGGCCCCAGCATTTT.

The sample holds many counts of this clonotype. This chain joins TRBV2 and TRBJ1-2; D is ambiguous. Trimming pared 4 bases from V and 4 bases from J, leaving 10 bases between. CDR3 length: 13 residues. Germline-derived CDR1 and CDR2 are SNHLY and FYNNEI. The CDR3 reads CASSGGEGYGYTF. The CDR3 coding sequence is TGTGCCAGCAGTGGCGGGGAAGGCTATGGCTACACCTTC.

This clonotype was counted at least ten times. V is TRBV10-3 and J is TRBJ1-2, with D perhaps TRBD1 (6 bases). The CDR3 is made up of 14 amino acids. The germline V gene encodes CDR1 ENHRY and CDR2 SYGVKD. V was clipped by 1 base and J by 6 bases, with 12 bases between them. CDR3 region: CAISEWEGDDGYTF. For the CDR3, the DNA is TGTGCCATCAGTGAGTGGGAGGGGGACGATGGCTACACCTTC.

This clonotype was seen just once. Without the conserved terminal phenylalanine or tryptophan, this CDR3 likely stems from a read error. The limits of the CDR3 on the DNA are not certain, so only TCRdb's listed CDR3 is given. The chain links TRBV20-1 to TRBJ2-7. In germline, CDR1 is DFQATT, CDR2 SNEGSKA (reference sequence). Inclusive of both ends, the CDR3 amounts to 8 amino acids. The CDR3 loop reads CSARGQSL.

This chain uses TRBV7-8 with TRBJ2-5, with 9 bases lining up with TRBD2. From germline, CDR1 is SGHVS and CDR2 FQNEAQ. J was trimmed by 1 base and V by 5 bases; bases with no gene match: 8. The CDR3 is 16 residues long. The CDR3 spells CASSQGRTSAQETQYF. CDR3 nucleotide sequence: TGTGCCAGCAGCCAAGGAAGGACTAGCGCCCAAGAGACCCAGTACTTC.

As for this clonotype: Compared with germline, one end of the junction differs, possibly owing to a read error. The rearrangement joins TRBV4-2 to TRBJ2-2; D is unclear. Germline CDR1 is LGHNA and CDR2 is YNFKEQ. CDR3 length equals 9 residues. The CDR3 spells CASSQESGF. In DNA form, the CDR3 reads TGTGCCAGCAGCCAAGAGTCTGGCTTT.

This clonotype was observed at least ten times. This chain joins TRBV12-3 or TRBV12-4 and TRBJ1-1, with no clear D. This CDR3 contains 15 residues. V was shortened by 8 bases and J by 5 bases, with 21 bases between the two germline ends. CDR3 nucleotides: TGTGCCAGCCTACGAGGACCCGGGCTTGAAACTGAAGCTTTCTTT. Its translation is CASLRGPGLETEAFF.

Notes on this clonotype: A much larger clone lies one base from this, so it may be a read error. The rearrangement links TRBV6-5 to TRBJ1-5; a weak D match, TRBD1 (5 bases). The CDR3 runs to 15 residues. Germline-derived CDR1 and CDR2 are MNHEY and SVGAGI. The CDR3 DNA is TGTCCCAGCAGTTACGACAGAAATAGCAATCAGCCCCAGCATTTT. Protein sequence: CPSSYDRNSNQPQHF.

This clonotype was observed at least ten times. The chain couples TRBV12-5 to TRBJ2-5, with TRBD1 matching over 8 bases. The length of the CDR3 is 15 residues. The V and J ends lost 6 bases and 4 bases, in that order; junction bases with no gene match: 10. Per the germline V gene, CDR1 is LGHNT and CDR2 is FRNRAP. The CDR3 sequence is CASGLPDRAGETQYF. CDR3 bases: TGTGCTAGTGGCCTTCCGGACAGGGCCGGAGAGACCCAGTACTTC.

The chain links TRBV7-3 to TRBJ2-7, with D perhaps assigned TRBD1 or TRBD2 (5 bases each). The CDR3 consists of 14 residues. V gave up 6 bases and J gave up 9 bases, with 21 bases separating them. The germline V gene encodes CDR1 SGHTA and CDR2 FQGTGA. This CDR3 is CASSPPGASTVQYF. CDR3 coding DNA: TGTGCCAGCAGTCCCCCCGGGGCCAGTACAGTGCAGTACTTC. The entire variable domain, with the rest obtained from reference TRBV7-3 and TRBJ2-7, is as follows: GAGVSQTPSNKVTEKGKYVELRCDPISGHTALYWYRQSLGQGPEFLIYFQGTGAADDSGLPNDRFFAVRPEGSVSTLKIQRTERGDSAVYLCASSPPGASTVQYFGPGTRLTVT.

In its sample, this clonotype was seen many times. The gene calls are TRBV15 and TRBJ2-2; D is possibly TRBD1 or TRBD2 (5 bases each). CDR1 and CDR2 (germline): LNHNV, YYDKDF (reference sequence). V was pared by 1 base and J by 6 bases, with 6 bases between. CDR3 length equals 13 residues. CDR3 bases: TGTGCCACCAGCAGAGGAGGGGCCGGGGAGCTGTTTTTT. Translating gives CATSRGGAGELFF.

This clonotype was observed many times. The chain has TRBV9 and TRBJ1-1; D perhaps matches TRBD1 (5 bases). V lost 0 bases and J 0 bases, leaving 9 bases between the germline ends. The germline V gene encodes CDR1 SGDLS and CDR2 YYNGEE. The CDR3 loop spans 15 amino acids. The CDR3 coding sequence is TGTGCCAGCAGCGTAGGGGGGGGGTTGAACACTGAAGCTTTCTTT. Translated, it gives CASSVGGGLNTEAFF. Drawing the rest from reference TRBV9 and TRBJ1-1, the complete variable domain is DSGVTQTPKHLITATGQRVTLRCSPRSGDLSVYWYQQSLDQGLQFLIQYYNGEERAKGNILERFSAQQFPDLHSELNLSSLELGDSALYFCASSVGGGLNTEAFFGQGTRLTVV.

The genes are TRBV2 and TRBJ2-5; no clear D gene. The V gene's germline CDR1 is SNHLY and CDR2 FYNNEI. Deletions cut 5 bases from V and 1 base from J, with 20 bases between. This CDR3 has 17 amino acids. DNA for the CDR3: TGTGCCAGCAGTTCAGGTGAGGATGAGCAGACCCAAGAGACCCAGTACTTC. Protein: CASSSGEDEQTQETQYF.

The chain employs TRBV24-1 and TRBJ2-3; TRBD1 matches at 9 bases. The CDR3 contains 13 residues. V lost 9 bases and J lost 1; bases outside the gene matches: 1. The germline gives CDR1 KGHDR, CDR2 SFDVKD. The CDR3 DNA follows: TGTGCCACCGGACAGGGGCGCACAGATACGCAGTATTTT. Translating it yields CATGQGRTDTQYF.

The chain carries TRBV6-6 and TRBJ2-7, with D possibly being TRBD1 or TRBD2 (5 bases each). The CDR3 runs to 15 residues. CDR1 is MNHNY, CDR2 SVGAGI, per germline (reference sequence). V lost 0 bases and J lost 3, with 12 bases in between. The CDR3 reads CASSYSRDRGYEQYF. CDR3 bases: TGTGCCAGCAGTTACTCCCGGGACCGAGGCTACGAGCAGTACTTC.

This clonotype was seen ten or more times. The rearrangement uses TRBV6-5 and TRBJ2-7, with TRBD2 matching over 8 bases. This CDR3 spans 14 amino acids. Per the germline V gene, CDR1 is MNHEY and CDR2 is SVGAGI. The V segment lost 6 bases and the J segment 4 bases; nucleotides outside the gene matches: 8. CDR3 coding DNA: TGTGCCAGCAGGAACGGGGGACTAGGATACGAGCAGTACTTC. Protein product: CASRNGGLGYEQYF.